This TCR beta chain was captured in a study of shared clonotypes between healthy human individuals. Germline CDR1 MNHEY, CDR2 SVGAGI. The CDR3 has 11 residues. V was trimmed by 6 bases and J by 8 bases, leaving 8 bases between them. Profiled with immunoSEQ multiplex PCR; TCRdb holds only in-frame clones, not every one. This repertoire shows approximately 500,000 clones, 79% found once; its top ten account for roughly 13%. Sequenced sample: PBMCs. This receptor was taken from a middle-aged woman in good health. Some clones in this sample may be carry-over from other donors' samples. The gene calls are TRBV6-5 and TRBJ2-1; the D gene is possibly TRBD2 (7 bases). In DNA, the CDR3 is TGTGCCAGCAGCGGGGGGCATGAGCAGTTCTTC. This sequence encodes CASSGGHEQFF.